The following is a T cell receptor (beta chain) sequence with its context. What it recognizes is unknown. Positively selected for CCR7, the CD45RO-negative cells used as naive CD8 cells excluded terminally differentiated effector memory CD45RA+ cells. These data come from a study of shared clonotypes between healthy human individuals. Study context: Three plates each covered CD4 naive and memory; CD8 naive two, CD8 memory one.

Study-level points and caveats: The authors sampled blood alone, and tissue repertoires likely differ. Relative to clonotypes present in all four donors, those not shared had lower generation probabilities.

The CDR3 sequence is 16 residues long. Trimming stripped 6 bases from V and 7 bases from J, with 22 bases between. Germline loops: CDR1 SGHVS, CDR2 FQNEAQ. Original processing notes: ImmunoSEQ output held junction-only sequences without quality scores, so filtering differed. TCRdb's copy holds only in-frame clones and misses some; the assay was immunoSEQ multiplex PCR. The V and J calls and clone size were taken over from that table, and D and trimming were inferred from the DNA. The sample records more than 2 million clones, 93% being singletons. The V gene is TRBV7-8, the J gene TRBJ2-1, with D possibly TRBD1 on 7 matching bases. The sequenced material came from naive CD8+ T cells from PBMCs. The sequence was collected from a man between 18 and 29 years old in good health. Some clones in this sample may be carry-over from other donors' samples. CDR3 nucleotide sequence: TGTGCCAGCAGTTCGACTGGACAGGCCGCGGGGAATGAGCAGTTCTTC. Amino acids: CASSSTGQAAGNEQFF.